This TCR beta chain was obtained from a study of siplizumab effects on memory and regulatory T cells. This table comes from immunoSEQ multiplex PCR, and its TCRdb copy is limited to in-frame clones, with some not included. The table has around 110,000 clones, less than 95% seen once. Sequencing was carried out using non-Treg CD4+ T cells sorted from blood. This TCR was recovered from a human donor in good health.

CDR3 nucleotide sequence: TGTGCCAGCAGTTACCAGCTGGCAGGAGCCACCACAGATACGCAGTATTTT. Its translation is CASSYQLAGATTDTQYF. The chain employs TRBV28 and TRBJ2-3, with D hard to call. Germline CDR1 is MDHEN and CDR2 is SYDVKM. The V and J ends lost 4 bases and 2 bases respectively, with 19 bases between them. CDR3 size: 17 residues.